This T cell receptor beta chain was recorded in a study of blood T cell repertoires in COVID-19. Generated by immunoSEQ multiplex PCR, the TCRdb table keeps only in-frame clones and is missing some. The table lists fewer than 350,000 clones, roughly 90% of them singletons. This clone has only one observation. Sequencing was done on a sample of peripheral blood. The TCR originated in a man between 25 and 39 years old with COVID-19, enrolled during active disease.

CDR3 nucleotide sequence: TGTGCCAGCAGACCTCTTTCCAGGGGGGTCGAAGCTTTCTTT. Amino acids: CASRPLSRGVEAFF. The rearrangement joins TRBV28 to TRBJ1-1; 7 bases map to TRBD1. Germline V gives CDR1 MDHEN, CDR2 SYDVKM. The CDR3 contains 14 residues. After removal of 6 bases from V and 8 bases from J, the junction contained 12 bases not matched to a gene.